One T cell receptor beta chain is described in this entry. This specimen belongs to a study of blood T cell repertoires in COVID-19. Study-wide context: Acute-phase and convalescent COVID-19 samples originated in the United States, Italy and Spain. The analysed material was cDNA or gDNA that came from T cells, B-cell-depleted T cells, or PBMCs.

Germline CDR1 reads LGHDT; CDR2 reads YNNKEL (reference sequence). V was pared by 4 bases and J by 0 bases, with 12 bases between. The CDR3 is 15 residues long. Original data processing: Counts of nucleated cells, estimated from reference gene primer amplification, were obtained. Profiling relied on immunoSEQ multiplex PCR, and the TCRdb table lists in-frame clones only, not all of them. The DNA gave D and trimming, while V, J and clone size come from that table. The data contain about 310,000 clones, around 90% of them singletons. The V gene is TRBV3-1 (or the pseudogene TRBV3-2), the J gene TRBJ1-2, with D unresolved. The source material was peripheral blood. This TCR was sampled from a man in his fifties or sixties with active or convalescent COVID-19. CDR3 protein: CASSPNSAANYGYTF. The CDR3, as DNA: TGTGCCAGCAGCCCGAACAGTGCTGCTAACTATGGCTACACCTTC.